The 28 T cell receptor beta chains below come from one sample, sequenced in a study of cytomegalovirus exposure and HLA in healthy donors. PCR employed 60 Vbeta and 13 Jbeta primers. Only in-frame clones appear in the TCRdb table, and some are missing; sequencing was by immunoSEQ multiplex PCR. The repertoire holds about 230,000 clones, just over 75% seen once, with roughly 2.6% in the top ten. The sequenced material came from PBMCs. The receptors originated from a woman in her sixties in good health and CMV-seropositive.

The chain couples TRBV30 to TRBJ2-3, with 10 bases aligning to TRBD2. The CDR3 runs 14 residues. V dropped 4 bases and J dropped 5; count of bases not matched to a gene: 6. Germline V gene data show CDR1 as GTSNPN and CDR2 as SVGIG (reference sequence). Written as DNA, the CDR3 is TGTGCCTGGATCCAGCGGGGGGGCAGAGATACGCAGTATTTT. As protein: CAWIQRGGRDTQYF.

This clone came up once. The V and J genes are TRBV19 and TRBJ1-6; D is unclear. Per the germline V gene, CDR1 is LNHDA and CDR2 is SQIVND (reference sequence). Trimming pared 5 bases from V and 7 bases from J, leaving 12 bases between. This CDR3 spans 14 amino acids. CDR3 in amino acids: CASSPGRPNSPLHF. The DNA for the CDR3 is TGTGCCAGTAGTCCCGGGAGGCCCAATTCACCCCTCCACTTT. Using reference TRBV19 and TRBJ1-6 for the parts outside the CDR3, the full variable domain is DGGITQSPKYLFRKEGQNVTLSCEQNLNHDAMYWYRQDPGQGLRLIYYSQIVNDFQKGDIAEGYSVSREKKESFPLTVTSAQKNPTAFYLCASSPGRPNSPLHFGNGTRLTVT.

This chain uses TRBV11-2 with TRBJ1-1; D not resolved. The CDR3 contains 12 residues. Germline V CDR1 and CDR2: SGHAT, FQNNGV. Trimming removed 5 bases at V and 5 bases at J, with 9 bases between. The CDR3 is CASSQTGTEAFF. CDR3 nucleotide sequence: TGTGCCAGCAGCCAGACGGGGACTGAAGCTTTCTTT.

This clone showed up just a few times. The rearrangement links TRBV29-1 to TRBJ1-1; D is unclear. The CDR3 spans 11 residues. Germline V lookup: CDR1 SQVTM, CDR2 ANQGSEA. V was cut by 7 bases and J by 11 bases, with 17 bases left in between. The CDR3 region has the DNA TGCAGCGATGACTTACTATCCTCGGCTTTCTTT. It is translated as CSDDLLSSAFF.

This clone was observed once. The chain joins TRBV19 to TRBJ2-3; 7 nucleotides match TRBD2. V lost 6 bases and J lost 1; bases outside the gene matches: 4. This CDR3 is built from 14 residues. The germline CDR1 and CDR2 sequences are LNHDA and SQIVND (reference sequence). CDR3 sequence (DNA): TGTGCCAGTAGCTCCCTAGCGGGCACAGATACGCAGTATTTT. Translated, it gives CASSSLAGTDTQYF.

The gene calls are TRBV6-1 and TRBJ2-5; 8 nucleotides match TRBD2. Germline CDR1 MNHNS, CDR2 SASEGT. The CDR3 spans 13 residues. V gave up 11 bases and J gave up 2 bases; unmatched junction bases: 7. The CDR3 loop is CAGLIAGQETQYF. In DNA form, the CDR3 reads TGTGCCGGGTTGATAGCGGGACAAGAGACCCAGTACTTC.

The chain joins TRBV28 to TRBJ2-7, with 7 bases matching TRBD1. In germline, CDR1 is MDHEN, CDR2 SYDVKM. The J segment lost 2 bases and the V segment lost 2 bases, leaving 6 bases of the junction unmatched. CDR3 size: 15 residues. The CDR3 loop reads CASSLRGTVTYEQYF. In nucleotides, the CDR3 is TGTGCCAGCAGTTTACGTGGGACAGTTACCTACGAGCAGTACTTC.

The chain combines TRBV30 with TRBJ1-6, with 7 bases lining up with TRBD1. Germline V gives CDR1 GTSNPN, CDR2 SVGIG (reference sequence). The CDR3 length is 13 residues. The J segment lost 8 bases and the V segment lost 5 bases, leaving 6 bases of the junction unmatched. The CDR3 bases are TGTGCCTGGGGGGCGACAGGGTATTCACCCCTCCACTTT. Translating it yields CAWGATGYSPLHF. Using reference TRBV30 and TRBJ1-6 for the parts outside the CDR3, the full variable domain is SQTIHQWPATLVQPVGSPLSLECTVEGTSNPNLYWYRQAAGRGLQLLFYSVGIGQISSEVPQNLSASRPQDRQFILSSKKLLLSDSGFYLCAWGATGYSPLHFGNGTRLTVT.

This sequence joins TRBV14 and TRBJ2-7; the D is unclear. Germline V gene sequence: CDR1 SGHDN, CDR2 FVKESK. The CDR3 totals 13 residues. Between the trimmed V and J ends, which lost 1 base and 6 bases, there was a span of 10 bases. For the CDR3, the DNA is TGTGCCAGCAGCCAAGGCAGGCTATTCGAGCAGTACTTC. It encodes CASSQGRLFEQYF.

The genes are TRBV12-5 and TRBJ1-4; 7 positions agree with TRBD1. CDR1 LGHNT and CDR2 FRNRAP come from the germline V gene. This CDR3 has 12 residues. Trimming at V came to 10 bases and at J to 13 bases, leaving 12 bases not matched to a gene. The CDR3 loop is CATDRASYRLFF. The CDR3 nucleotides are TGTGCTACTGACAGGGCATCTTATAGACTGTTTTTT.

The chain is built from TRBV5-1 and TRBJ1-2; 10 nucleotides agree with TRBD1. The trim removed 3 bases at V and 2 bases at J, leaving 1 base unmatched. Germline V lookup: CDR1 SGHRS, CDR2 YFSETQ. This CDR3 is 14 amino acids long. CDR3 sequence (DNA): TGCGCCAGCAGCTCGGACAGGGGGAACTATGGCTACACCTTC. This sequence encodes CASSSDRGNYGYTF. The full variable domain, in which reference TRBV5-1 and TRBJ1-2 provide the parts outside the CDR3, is KAGVTQTPRYLIKTRGQQVTLSCSPISGHRSVSWYQQTPGQGLQFLFEYFSETQRNKGNFPGRFSGRQFSNSRSEMNVSTLELGDSALYLCASSSDRGNYGYTFGSGTRLTVV.

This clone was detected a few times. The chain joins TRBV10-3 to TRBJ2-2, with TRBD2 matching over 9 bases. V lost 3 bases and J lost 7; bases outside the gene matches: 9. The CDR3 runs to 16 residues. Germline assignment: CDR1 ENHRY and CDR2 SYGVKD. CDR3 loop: CAISDGGRARGGELFF. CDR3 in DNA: TGTGCCATCAGTGACGGCGGGAGGGCCCGGGGCGGGGAGCTGTTTTTT.

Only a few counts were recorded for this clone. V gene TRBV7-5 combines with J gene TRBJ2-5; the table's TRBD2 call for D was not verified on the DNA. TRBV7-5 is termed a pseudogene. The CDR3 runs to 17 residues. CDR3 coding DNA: TGTGTCAGAAGCTTAGTACGTGGCGGGGGCAGTGGAGAGACCCAGTACTTC. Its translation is CVRSLVRGGGSGETQYF.

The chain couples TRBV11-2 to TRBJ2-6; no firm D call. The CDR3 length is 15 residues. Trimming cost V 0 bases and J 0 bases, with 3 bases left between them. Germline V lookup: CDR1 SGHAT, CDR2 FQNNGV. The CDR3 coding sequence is TGTGCCAGCAGCTTAGACAGCTCTGGGGCCAACGTCCTGACTTTC. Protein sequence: CASSLDSSGANVLTF.

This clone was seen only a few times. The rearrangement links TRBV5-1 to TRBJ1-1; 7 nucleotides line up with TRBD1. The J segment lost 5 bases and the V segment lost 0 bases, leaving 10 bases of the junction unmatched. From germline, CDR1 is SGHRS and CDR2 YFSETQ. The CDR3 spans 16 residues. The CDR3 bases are TGCGCCAGCAGCTTGGGGTACCACAGGGGTTTGACTGAAGCTTTCTTT. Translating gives CASSLGYHRGLTEAFF.

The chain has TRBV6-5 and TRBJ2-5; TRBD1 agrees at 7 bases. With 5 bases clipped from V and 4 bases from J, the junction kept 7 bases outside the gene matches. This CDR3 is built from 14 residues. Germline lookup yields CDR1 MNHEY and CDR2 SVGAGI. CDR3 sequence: CASSEVRQGETQYF. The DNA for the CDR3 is TGTGCCAGCAGTGAAGTGAGACAGGGAGAGACCCAGTACTTC.

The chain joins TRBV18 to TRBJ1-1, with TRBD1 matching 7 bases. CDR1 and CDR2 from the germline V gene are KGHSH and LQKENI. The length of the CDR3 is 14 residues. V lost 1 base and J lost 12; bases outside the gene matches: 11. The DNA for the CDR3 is TGTGCCAGCTCACCACTTTCCGGACAGGCCACGACTTTCTTT. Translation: CASSPLSGQATTFF.

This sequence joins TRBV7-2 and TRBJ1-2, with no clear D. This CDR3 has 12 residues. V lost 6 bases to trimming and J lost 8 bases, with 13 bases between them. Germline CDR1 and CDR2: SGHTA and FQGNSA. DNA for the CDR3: TGTGCCAGCAGTCGTATGTTGAGCGGCTACACCTTC. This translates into CASSRMLSGYTF.

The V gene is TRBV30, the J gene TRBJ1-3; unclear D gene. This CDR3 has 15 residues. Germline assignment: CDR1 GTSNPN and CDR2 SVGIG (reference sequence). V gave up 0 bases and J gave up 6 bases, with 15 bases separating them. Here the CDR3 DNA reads TGTGCCTGGAGTGTACCAGGCTCTAATGCAAACACCATATATTTT. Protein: CAWSVPGSNANTIYF.

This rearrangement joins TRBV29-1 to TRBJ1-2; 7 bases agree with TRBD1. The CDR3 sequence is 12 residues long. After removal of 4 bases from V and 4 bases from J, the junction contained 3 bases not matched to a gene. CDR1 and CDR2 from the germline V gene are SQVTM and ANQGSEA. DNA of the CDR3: TGCAGCGTTGGACAGGGAGTCTATGGCTACACCTTC. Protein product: CSVGQGVYGYTF. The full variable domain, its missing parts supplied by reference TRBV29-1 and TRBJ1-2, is SAVISQKPSRDICQRGTSLTIQCQVDSQVTMMFWYRQQPGQSLTLIATANQGSEATYESGFVIDKFPISRPNLTFSTLTVSNMSPEDSSIYLCSVGQGVYGYTFGSGTRLTVV.

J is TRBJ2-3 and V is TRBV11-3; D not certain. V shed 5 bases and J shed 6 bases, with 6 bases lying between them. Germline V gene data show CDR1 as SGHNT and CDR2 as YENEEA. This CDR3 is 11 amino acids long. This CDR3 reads CASSPGDTQYF. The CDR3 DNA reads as TGTGCCAGCAGCCCCGGTGATACGCAGTATTTT.

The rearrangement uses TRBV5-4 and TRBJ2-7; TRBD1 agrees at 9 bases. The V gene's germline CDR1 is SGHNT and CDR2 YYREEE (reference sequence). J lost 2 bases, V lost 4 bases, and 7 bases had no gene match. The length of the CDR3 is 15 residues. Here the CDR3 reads CASSTKDRGPYEQYF. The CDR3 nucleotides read TGTGCCAGCAGCACCAAGGACAGGGGACCCTACGAGCAGTACTTC.

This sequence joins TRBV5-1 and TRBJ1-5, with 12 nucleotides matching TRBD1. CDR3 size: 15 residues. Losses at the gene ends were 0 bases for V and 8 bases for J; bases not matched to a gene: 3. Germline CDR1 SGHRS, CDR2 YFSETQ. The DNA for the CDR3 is TGCGCCAGCAGCTTGGGGGACAGGGGGCAGGAGCCCCAGCATTTT. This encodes CASSLGDRGQEPQHF. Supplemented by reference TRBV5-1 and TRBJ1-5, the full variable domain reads KAGVTQTPRYLIKTRGQQVTLSCSPISGHRSVSWYQQTPGQGLQFLFEYFSETQRNKGNFPGRFSGRQFSNSRSEMNVSTLELGDSALYLCASSLGDRGQEPQHFGDGTRLSIL.

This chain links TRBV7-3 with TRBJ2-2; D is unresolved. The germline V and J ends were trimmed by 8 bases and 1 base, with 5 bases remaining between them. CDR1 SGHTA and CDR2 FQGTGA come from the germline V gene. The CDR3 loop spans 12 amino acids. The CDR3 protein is CASGLNTGELFF. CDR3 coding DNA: TGTGCCAGCGGGCTGAACACCGGGGAGCTGTTTTTT.

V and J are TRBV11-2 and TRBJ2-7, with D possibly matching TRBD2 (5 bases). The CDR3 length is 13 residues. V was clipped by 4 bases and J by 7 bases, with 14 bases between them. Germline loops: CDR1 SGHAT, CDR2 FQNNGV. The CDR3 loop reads CASSSISVREQYF. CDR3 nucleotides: TGTGCCAGCAGCTCCATTAGCGTTAGGGAGCAGTACTTC. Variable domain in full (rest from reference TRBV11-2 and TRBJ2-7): EAGVAQSPRYKIIEKRQSVAFWCNPISGHATLYWYQQILGQGPKLLIQFQNNGVVDDSQLPKDRFSAERLKGVDSTLKIQPAKLEDSAVYLCASSSISVREQYFGPGTRLTVT.

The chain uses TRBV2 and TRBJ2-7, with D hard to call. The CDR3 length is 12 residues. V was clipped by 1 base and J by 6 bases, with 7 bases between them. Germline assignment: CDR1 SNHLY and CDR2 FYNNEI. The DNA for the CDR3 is TGTGCCAGCAGTGAAGGAGTTGGCGAGCAGTACTTC. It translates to CASSEGVGEQYF.

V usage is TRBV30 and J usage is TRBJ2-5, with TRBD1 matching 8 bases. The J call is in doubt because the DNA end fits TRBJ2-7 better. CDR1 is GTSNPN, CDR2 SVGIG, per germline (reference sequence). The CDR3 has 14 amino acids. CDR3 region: CAWSSNRGSNEQYF. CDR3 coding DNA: TGTGCCTGGAGTTCGAACAGGGGGAGCAACGAGCAGTACTTC.

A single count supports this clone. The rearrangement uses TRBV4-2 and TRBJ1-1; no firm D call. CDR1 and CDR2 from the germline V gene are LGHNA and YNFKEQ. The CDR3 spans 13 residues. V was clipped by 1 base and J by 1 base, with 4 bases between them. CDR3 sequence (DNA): TGTGCCAGCAGCCAAGTGCGGAACACTGAAGCTTTCTTT. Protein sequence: CASSQVRNTEAFF.